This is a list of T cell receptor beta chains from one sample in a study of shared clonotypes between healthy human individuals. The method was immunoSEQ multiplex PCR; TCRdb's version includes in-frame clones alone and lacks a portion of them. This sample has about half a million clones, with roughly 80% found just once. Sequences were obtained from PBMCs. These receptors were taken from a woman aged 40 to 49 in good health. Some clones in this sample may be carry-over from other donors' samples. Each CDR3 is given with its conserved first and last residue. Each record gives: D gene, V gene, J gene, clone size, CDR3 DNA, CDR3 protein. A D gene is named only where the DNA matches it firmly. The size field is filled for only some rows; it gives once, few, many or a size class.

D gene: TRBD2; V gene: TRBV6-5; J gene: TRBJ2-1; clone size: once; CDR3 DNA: TGTGCCAGCAGTTACGAGCTAGCGGGAGGGTTCGATGAGCAGTTCTTC; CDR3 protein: CASSYELAGGFDEQFF
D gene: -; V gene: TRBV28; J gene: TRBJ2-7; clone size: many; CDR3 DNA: TGTGCCAGCAGTTTATTTCGGGGGTCTAATTTCGAATTGGAGAGCTACGAGCAGTACTTC; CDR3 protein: CASSLFRGSNFELESYEQYF
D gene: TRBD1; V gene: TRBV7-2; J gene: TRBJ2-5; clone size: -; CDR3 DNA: TGTGCCAGCAGCCGGACAGGGAGCGGAGAGACCCAGTACTTC; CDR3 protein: CASSRTGSGETQYF
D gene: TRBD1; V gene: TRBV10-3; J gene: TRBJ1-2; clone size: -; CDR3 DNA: TGTGCCATCAGTCCCTCGGGACAGGTCTATGGCTACACCTTC; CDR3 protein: CAISPSGQVYGYTF
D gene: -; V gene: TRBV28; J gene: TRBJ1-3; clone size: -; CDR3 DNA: TGTGCCAGCAGTTTAGCCCCTTCCACACACACCATATATTTT; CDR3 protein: CASSLAPSTHTIYF
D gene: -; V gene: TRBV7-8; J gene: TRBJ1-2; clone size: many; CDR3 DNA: TGTGCCAGCAGCTTACACACATGGGACTCCCACACCTTC; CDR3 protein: CASSLHTWDSHTF
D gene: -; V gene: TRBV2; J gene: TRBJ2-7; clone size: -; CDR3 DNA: TGTGCCAGCAGTGAATTTCAGGGGTCCTACGAGCAGTACTTC; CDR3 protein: CASSEFQGSYEQYF
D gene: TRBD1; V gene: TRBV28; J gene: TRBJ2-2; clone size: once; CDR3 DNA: TGTGCCAGCAGCTCGGGACAGGGGCCAGTCGGGGAGCTGTTTTTT; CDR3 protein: CASSSGQGPVGELFF
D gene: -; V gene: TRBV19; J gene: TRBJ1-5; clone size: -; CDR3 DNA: TGTGCCAGTATACCAGGGAGTGGTGGCAATCAGCCCCAGCATTTT; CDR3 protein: CASIPGSGGNQPQHF
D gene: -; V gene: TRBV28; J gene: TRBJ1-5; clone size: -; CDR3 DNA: TGTGCCAGCATCCTCGGGCTGGGGAGGCAGGGAGGCAATCAGCCCCAGCATTTT; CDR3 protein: CASILGLGRQGGNQPQHF
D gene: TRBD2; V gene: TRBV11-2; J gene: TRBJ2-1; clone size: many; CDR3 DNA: TGTGCCAGCAGCTCCGGGACTAGCGGGATGAATGAGCAGTTCTTC; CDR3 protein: CASSSGTSGMNEQFF
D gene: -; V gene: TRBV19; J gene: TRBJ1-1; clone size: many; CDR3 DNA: TGTGCCAGCCGACCGGGGGGGAACACTGAAGCTTTCTTT; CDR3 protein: CASRPGGNTEAFF
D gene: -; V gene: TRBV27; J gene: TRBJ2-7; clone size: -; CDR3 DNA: TGTGCCAGCAGTTTTCGGGGCAGGGCAGCCTACGAGCAGTACTTC; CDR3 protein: CASSFRGRAAYEQYF
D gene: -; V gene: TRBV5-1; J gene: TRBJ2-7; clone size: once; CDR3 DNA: TGCGCCAGCAGCTTAGCGGCGGGCTACGAGCAGTACTTC; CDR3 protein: CASSLAAGYEQYF
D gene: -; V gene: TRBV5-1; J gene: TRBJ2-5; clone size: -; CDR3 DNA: TGCGCCAGCAGCTTGGGAGGCAGCCAACAAGAGACCCAGTACTTC; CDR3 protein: CASSLGGSQQETQYF
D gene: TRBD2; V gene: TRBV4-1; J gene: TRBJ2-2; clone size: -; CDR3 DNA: TGCGCCAGCAGCCAGATACTAGCGGGAATTACCGGGGAGCTGTTTTTT; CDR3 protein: CASSQILAGITGELFF
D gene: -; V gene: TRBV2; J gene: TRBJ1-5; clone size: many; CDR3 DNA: TGTGCCAGCGCCAGGGATGGTGGCAATCAGCCCCAGCATTTT; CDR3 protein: CASARDGGNQPQHF
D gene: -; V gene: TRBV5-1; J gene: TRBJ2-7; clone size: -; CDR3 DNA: TGCGCCAGCAGATACAGGGTACAATACGAGCAGTACTTC; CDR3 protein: CASRYRVQYEQYF
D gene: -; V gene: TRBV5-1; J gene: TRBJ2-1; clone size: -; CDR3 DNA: TGCGCCAGCAGCTCTCTCCCGGGCGACTACAATGAGCAGTTCTTC; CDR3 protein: CASSSLPGDYNEQFF
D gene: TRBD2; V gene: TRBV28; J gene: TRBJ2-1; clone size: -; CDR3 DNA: TGTGCCAGCAGTCTAGCGGGAGGGGTCTACAATGAGCAGTTCTTC; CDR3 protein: CASSLAGGVYNEQFF
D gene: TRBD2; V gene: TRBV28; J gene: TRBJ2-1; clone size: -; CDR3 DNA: TGTGCCAGCAGTTTCCCTAGCGGGAGATTTGAGCAGTTCTTC; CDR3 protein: CASSFPSGRFEQFF
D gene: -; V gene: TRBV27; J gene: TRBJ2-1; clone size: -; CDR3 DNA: TGTGCCAGCAGTCCCCGGACCAGATCCTACAATGAGCAGTTCTTC; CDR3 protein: CASSPRTRSYNEQFF
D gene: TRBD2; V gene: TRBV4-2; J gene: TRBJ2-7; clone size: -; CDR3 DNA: TGTGCCAGCAGCCAAGTCGCGGGAGTCATATACGAGCAGTACTTC; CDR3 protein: CASSQVAGVIYEQYF
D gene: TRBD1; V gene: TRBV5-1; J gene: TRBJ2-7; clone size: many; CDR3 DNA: TGCGCCAGCAGCTTGGGGTTAAGGACAGGGAAGACCTACGAGCAGTACTTC; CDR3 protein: CASSLGLRTGKTYEQYF
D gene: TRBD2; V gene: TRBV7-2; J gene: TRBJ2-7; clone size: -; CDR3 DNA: TGTGCCAGCAGTCCCGGACTAGCGGGAGTGGGCGAGCAGTACTTC; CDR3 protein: CASSPGLAGVGEQYF
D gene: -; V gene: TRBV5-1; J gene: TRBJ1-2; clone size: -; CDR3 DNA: TGCGCCAGCAGCCCGCAGGCGGGGGCTGTTGAGGGGGACTTC; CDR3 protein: CASSPQAGAVEGDF
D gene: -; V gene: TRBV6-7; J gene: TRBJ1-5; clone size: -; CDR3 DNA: TGTGCCAGCAGTGCACACTATTGTTGGAATCAGCCCCAGCATTTT; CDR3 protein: CASSAHYCWNQPQHF
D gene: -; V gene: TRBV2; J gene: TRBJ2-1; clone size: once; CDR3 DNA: TGTGCCAGCAGTGGGCCTAATGAGCAGTTCTTC; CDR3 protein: CASSGPNEQFF
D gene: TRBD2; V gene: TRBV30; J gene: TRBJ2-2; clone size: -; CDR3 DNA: TGTGCCTGGAGTGACGGGAGGGCCCGGACCGGGGAGCTGTTTTTT; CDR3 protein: CAWSDGRARTGELFF
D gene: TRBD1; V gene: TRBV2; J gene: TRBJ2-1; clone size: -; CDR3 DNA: TGTGCCAGCCTGCCGGGACAGGGGTTTTACAATGAGCAGTTCTTC; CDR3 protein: CASLPGQGFYNEQFF
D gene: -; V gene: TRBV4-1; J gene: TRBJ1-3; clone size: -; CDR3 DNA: TGCGCCAGCAGCCAAGAAACCTCCGGGGGGGGCCTAAAGAGTGGAAACACCATATATTTT; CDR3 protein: CASSQETSGGGLKSGNTIYF
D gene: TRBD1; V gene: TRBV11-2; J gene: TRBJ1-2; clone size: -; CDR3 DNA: TGTGCCAGCAGCTTAGACTCCGGGACAGGGGCTAACTATGGCTACACCTTC; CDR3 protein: CASSLDSGTGANYGYTF
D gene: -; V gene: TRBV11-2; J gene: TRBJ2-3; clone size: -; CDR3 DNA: TGTGCCAGCAGCGTATACACAGATACGCAGTATTTT; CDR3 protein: CASSVYTDTQYF
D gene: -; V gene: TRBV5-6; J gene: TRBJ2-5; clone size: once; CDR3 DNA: TGTGCCAGCAGCTTGGAACTACCTTATGAGGGGGAGGGAGAGACCCAGTACTTC; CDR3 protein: CASSLELPYEGEGETQYF
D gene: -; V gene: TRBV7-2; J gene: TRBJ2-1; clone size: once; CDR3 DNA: TGTGCCAGCAGCTTAGGCAGGGGCTCCTACAATGAGCAGTTCTTC; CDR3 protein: CASSLGRGSYNEQFF
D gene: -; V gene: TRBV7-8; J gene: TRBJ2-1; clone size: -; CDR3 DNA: TGTGCCAGCAGCGGGGGTAGGGGGACTGAGCAGTTCTTC; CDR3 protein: CASSGGRGTEQFF
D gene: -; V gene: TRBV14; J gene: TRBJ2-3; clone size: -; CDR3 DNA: TGTGCCAGCAGCCAAGATTGGAGGGGGTCAGATACGCAGTATTTT; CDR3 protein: CASSQDWRGSDTQYF
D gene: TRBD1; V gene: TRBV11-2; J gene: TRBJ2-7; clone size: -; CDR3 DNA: TGTGCCAGCAGCTTATCCGGGACAGGGGCCGAGCAGTACTTC; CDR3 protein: CASSLSGTGAEQYF
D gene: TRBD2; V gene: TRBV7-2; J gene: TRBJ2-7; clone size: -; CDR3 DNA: TGTGCCAGCAGACCGGGACTAGCAACGGCCCACGAGCAGTACTTC; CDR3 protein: CASRPGLATAHEQYF
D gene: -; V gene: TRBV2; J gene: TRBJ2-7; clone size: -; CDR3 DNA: TGTGCCAGCAGTGAATATCTCCGGTACGAGCAGTACTTC; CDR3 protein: CASSEYLRYEQYF
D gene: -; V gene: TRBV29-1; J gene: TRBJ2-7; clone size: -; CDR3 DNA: TGCAGCGTGGCGGTTTCAGGGGGGAGGTACGAGCAGTACTTC; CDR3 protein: CSVAVSGGRYEQYF
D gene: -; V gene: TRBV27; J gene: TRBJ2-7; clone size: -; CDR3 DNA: TGTGCCAGCGGGTCTAGCGTTTCCAGTCCCGAGCAGTACTTC; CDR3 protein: CASGSSVSSPEQYF
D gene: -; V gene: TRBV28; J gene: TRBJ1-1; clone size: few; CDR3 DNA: TGTGCCAGCAGCACCACACGGAACACTGAAGCTTTCTTT; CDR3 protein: CASSTTRNTEAFF
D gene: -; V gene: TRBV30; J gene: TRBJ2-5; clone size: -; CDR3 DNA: TGTGCCTGGAGTGTACAGGTGGGGACCCAGTACTTC; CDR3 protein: CAWSVQVGTQYF
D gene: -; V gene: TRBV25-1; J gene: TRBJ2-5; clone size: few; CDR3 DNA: TGTGCCAGCAGTGTCATCCGGGGTTTGGGAGAGACCCAGTACTTC; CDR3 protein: CASSVIRGLGETQYF
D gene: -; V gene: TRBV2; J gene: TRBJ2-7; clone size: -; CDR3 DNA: TGTGCCAGCACCCCAGACGGCTACGAGCAGTACTTC; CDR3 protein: CASTPDGYEQYF
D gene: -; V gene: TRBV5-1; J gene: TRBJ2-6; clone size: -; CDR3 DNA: TGCGCCAGCAGCAGGTACAGTCTGGGCGTTGGTGGGGCCAACGTCCTGACTTTC; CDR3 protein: CASSRYSLGVGGANVLTF
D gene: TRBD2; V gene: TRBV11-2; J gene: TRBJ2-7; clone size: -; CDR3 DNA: TGTGCCAGCAGCGCCCTGGGGGGGATCGGTTACGAGCAGTACTTC; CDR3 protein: CASSALGGIGYEQYF
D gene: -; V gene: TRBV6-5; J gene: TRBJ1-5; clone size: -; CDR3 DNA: TGTGCCAGCAGACAGACAGGAGGCAATCAGCCCCAGCATTTT; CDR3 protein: CASRQTGGNQPQHF
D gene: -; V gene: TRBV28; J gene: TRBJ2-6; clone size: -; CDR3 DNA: TGTGCCAGCAGTTTAGGCCCCGGGCGGACTGGGGCCAACGTCCTGACTTTC; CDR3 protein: CASSLGPGRTGANVLTF
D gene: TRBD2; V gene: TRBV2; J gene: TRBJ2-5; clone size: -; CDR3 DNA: TGTGCCAGCAACCAACTACCCGGGACTAGCGGGGCCCAGTACTTC; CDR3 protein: CASNQLPGTSGAQYF
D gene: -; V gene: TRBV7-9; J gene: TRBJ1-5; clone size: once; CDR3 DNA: TGTGCCAGCAGCATGGACATAAAGCCCCAGCATTTT; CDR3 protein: CASSMDIKPQHF
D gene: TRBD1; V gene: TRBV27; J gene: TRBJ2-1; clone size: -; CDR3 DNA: TGTGCCAGCACTGCGGACAGGGGAGGATACAATGAGCAGTTCTTC; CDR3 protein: CASTADRGGYNEQFF
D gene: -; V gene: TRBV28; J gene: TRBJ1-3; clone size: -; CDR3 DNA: TGTGCCAGCAGTTTATCCCCGTATTCCTCTGGAAACACCATATATTTT; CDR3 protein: CASSLSPYSSGNTIYF